A single sample is the source of the 17 T cell receptor beta chains below, sequenced in a study of shared clonotypes between healthy human individuals. Generated by immunoSEQ multiplex PCR, the TCRdb table keeps only in-frame clones and is missing some. The sample includes about a million clones, approximately 77% seen only once; the top ten take 0.85% to 1%. The sample was memory CD4+ T cells from PBMCs. Subset of the sample: CD45RA-negative fraction. Receptor source: a man between 18 and 35 years old in good health. Some clones in this sample may be carry-over from other donors' samples.

There are a few counts of this clone. The chain employs TRBV5-1 and TRBJ2-3, with 7 bases fitting TRBD2. The CDR3 extends over 15 amino acids. The ends lost 2 bases at V and 2 bases at J; junction bases unmatched: 5. Germline V CDR1 and CDR2: SGHRS, YFSETQ. DNA for the CDR3: TGCGCCAGCAGCTTATCAGCGGGATACACAGATACGCAGTATTTT. It codes for CASSLSAGYTDTQYF.

The sample holds many counts of this clone. The chain has TRBV27 and TRBJ1-5; D not resolved. V was pared by 4 bases and J by 9 bases, with 10 bases between. Per germline, CDR1 MNHEY and CDR2 SMNVEV (reference sequence). This CDR3 spans 12 amino acids. The CDR3 reads CASSSVGGPQHF. CDR3 sequence (DNA): TGTGCCAGCAGTTCCGTGGGAGGGCCCCAGCATTTT.

Notes on this clone: The same CDR3 is also encoded by other DNA sequences in this sample. V gene TRBV28 combines with J gene TRBJ2-6; D gene uncertain. The germline gives CDR1 MDHEN, CDR2 SYDVKM. Trimming cost V 2 bases and J 3 bases, with 2 bases left between them. The CDR3 sequence is 13 residues long. The DNA for the CDR3 is TGTGCCAGCAGTTTAGGTGGGGCCAACGTCCTGACTTTC. Residues: CASSLGGANVLTF.

This clone was observed a handful of times. J is TRBJ1-2 and V is TRBV9; TRBD1 matches at 8 bases. The germline CDR1 and CDR2 sequences are SGDLS and YYNGEE. Losses at the gene ends were 3 bases for V and 4 bases for J; bases not matched to a gene: 2. This CDR3 region has 13 residues. The chain's CDR3 is CASSAQGGYGYTF. The CDR3 DNA is TGTGCCAGCAGCGCACAGGGGGGCTATGGCTACACCTTC.

A few counts support this clone. The J gene is TRBJ1-2, the V gene TRBV28, with 8 bases that match TRBD1. CDR1 and CDR2 from the germline V gene are MDHEN and SYDVKM. The CDR3 sequence is 17 residues long. V was clipped by 7 bases and J by 0 bases; unmatched bases: 13. The CDR3 sequence: CASTVIGRGLANYGYTF. CDR3 DNA: TGTGCCAGCACCGTGATTGGCAGGGGGCTTGCTAACTATGGCTACACCTTC.

CDR3 coding DNA: TGTGCCAGCAGCTTTGGGCTGAACACTGAAGCTTTCTTT. Its protein product is CASSFGLNTEAFF. The J gene is TRBJ1-1, the V gene TRBV7-8; D not resolved. The V end was cut by 3 bases, the J end by 0 bases, with 5 bases between. Germline assignment: CDR1 SGHVS and CDR2 FQNEAQ. There are 13 residues in the CDR3.

The chain is built from TRBV5-4 and TRBJ2-1; 9 bases are shared with TRBD2. The CDR3 runs to 16 residues. Unmatched junction bases numbered 9, after V lost 4 bases and J lost 4 bases. Germline V gives CDR1 SGHNT, CDR2 YYREEE (reference sequence). For the CDR3, the DNA is TGTGCCAGCAGCCCGGGTAGCGGGAGCATGTACAATGAGCAGTTCTTC. Amino acid sequence: CASSPGSGSMYNEQFF. The full variable domain, in which reference TRBV5-4 and TRBJ2-1 provide the parts outside the CDR3, is ETGVTQSPTHLIKTRGQQVTLRCSSQSGHNTVSWYQQALGQGPQFIFQYYREEENGRGNFPPRFSGLQFPNYSSELNVNALELDDSALYLCASSPGSGSMYNEQFFGPGTRLTVL.

The chain carries TRBV19 and TRBJ2-3; TRBD1 might be the D (7 bases). CDR3 size: 13 residues. V was pared by 5 bases and J by 4 bases, with 10 bases between. Germline CDR1 is LNHDA and CDR2 is SQIVND (reference sequence). CDR3 region: CASSLRGADTQYF. The CDR3 DNA reads TGTGCCAGTAGTCTCAGGGGGGCAGATACGCAGTATTTT.

The chain joins TRBV19 to TRBJ1-2, with D hard to call. Trimming took off 5 bases at V and 5 bases at J, with 9 bases between the two ends. CDR1 LNHDA and CDR2 SQIVND come from the germline V gene (reference sequence). This CDR3 region has 12 residues. CDR3 nucleotide sequence: TGTGCCAGTAGTCGAGTGGGATATGGCTACACCTTC. It specifies CASSRVGYGYTF.

The chain employs TRBV30 and TRBJ1-4; D perhaps matches TRBD1 (5 bases). The ends were cut back, 5 bases at V and 3 bases at J, with 10 bases in the middle. The CDR3 has 13 amino acids. Per the germline V gene, CDR1 is GTSNPN and CDR2 is SVGIG (reference sequence). CDR3 sequence (DNA): TGTGCCTGGTTACAGGAGCCTAATGAAAAACTGTTTTTT. Translating it yields CAWLQEPNEKLFF.

The sample holds a few counts of this clone. Additional DNA sequences in this sample encode the identical CDR3. The chain joins TRBV5-1 to TRBJ2-7; 7 bases are a match to TRBD1. The V gene's germline CDR1 is SGHRS and CDR2 YFSETQ. This CDR3 region has 13 residues. V trimming: 1 base; J trimming: 2 bases; junction bases outside the gene matches: 0. As DNA, the CDR3 is TGCGCCAGCAGCTTGACAGGGGCCTACGAGCAGTACTTC. Protein sequence: CASSLTGAYEQYF.

The chain has TRBV7-3 and TRBJ2-2; tentatively, D is TRBD2 (5 bases). Germline CDR1 is SGHTA and CDR2 is FQGTGA. The V end lost 6 bases, the J end lost 4 bases, and 12 bases lay between the germline ends. The CDR3 consists of 14 residues. The CDR3 reads CASRRPGSTGELFF. CDR3 bases: TGTGCCAGCAGGCGTCCGGGGAGCACCGGGGAGCTGTTTTTT.

The chain uses TRBV19 and TRBJ1-1; maybe TRBD1 (6 bases). Germline V gene lookup returns CDR1 LNHDA and CDR2 SQIVND (reference sequence). The CDR3 is made up of 14 amino acids. V lost 5 bases and J lost 3, with 13 bases in between. The CDR3 nucleotides are TGTGCCAGTAGTCAGCAGGGGCTTGACACTGAAGCTTTCTTT. Amino acid sequence: CASSQQGLDTEAFF.

The V gene is TRBV20-1, the J gene TRBJ2-1, with D unclear. The V end was cut by 4 bases, the J end by 9 bases, with 7 bases between. Germline-derived CDR1 and CDR2 are DFQATT and SNEGSKA (reference sequence). CDR3 length equals 10 residues. CDR3 bases: TGCAGTGCTACTAGGTCTGAGCAGTTCTTC. This gives the protein CSATRSEQFF.

This clone was seen only once. This chain connects TRBV5-1 to TRBJ2-4; a possible D gene is TRBD2 (6 bases). This CDR3 comprises 13 residues. Between the trimmed V and J ends, which lost 5 bases and 6 bases, there was a span of 12 bases. From germline, CDR1 is SGHRS and CDR2 YFSETQ. CDR3 region: CASSTGDGNIQYF. The CDR3 DNA reads as TGCGCCAGCAGTACGGGAGACGGAAACATTCAGTACTTC.

The J gene is TRBJ1-2, the V gene TRBV28; D might be TRBD1 (5 bases). Germline V gene lookup returns CDR1 MDHEN and CDR2 SYDVKM. Trimming stripped 7 bases from V and 2 bases from J, with 14 bases between. The CDR3 has 14 amino acids. CDR3 protein: CASTTQTANYGYTF. The CDR3 DNA sequence: TGTGCCAGCACCACTCAGACAGCCAACTATGGCTACACCTTC.

The chain links TRBV11-2 to TRBJ2-5; TRBD2 matches 12 bases. The last part of the DNA fits TRBJ2-7 better; the J call may be wrong. Per germline, CDR1 SGHAT and CDR2 FQNNGV. The CDR3 covers 16 residues. This CDR3 is CASSPSGRAGTYEQYF. The CDR3 nucleotides are TGTGCCAGCAGCCCTAGCGGGAGGGCGGGTACCTACGAGCAGTACTTC.